One sample yielded the 27 T cell receptor beta chains listed below, sequenced in a study of T cells in Graves' hyperthyroidism and ophthalmopathy. It was RNA transcripts that yielded the amplified TCR beta CDR3 regions. The primer set for the first-round RT-PCR of the TCR CDR3 was HTBI. From the multiplex PCR reads, TCRdb called clonotypes with MiXCR, one entry per CDR3 protein. The sample has 300,000 or so distinct CDR3 sequences; over 15% are singletons. The sample was blood. These receptors all stem from a man under 40 with Graves' hyperthyroidism.

The table lists this clonotype with many counts. The chain recombines TRBV12-3 or TRBV12-4 with TRBJ1-5, with unresolved D. This CDR3 has 15 residues. V was clipped by 3 bases and J by 0 bases, with 9 bases between them. The CDR3 bases are TGTGCCAGCAGTTTGTCGGGTTATAGCAATCAGCCCCAGCATTTT. It encodes CASSLSGYSNQPQHF.

This clonotype was detected a few times. This sequence joins TRBV30 and TRBJ1-5; D uncertain. V lost 4 bases, J lost 0 bases, and 7 bases lay in between. Per the germline V gene, CDR1 is GTSNPN and CDR2 is SVGIG (reference sequence). This CDR3 contains 13 residues. The CDR3 spells CAWTTDSNQPQHF. The CDR3 DNA is TGTGCCTGGACCACTGATAGCAATCAGCCCCAGCATTTT.

This clonotype was seen only a few times. The genes are TRBV5-5 and TRBJ2-1, with unresolved D. The ends were cut back, 5 bases at V and 3 bases at J, with 15 bases in the middle. Germline CDR1 and CDR2: SGHKS and YYEKEE (reference sequence). The length of the CDR3 is 15 residues. As DNA, the CDR3 is TGTGCCAGCAGATCCCTTAAGGCAGGCTACAATGAGCAGTTCTTC. It codes for CASRSLKAGYNEQFF.

Many counts were recorded for this clonotype. The chain has TRBV12-3 or TRBV12-4 and TRBJ2-3; D is possibly TRBD2 (6 bases). The CDR3 loop spans 15 amino acids. The ends were cut back, 4 bases at V and 1 base at J, with 12 bases in the middle. CDR3 coding DNA: TGTGCCAGCAGTTCGGGACTGGAAGGCACAGATACGCAGTATTTT. This encodes CASSSGLEGTDTQYF.

At least ten counts were recorded for this clonotype. CDR3: CASRSGTSGLNNEQFF. In DNA form, the CDR3 reads TGTGCCAGCAGATCCGGGACTAGCGGGTTAAATAATGAGCAGTTCTTC. The V call is TRBV28, the J call TRBJ2-1; 12 bases are shared with TRBD2. Per the germline V gene, CDR1 is MDHEN and CDR2 is SYDVKM. V lost 6 bases, J lost 7 bases, and 10 bases stayed unmatched. CDR3 length equals 16 residues.

In this sample, this clonotype turned up a few times. This CDR3 reads CASSSRRGANTGELFF. CDR3 DNA: TGTGCCAGCAGCTCCCGACGAGGAGCGAACACCGGGGAGCTGTTTTTT. The chain has TRBV7-9 and TRBJ2-2; D is unresolved. The CDR3 extends over 16 amino acids. The germline V gene encodes CDR1 SEHNR and CDR2 FQNEAQ (reference sequence). V lost 4 bases and J lost 0, with 12 bases in between.

The rearrangement uses TRBV7-9 and TRBJ2-7; D is possibly TRBD2 (5 bases). Germline CDR1 SEHNR, CDR2 FQNEAQ (reference sequence). Trimming left V 2 bases short and J 7 bases short, with 12 bases between. This CDR3 has 13 residues. CDR3 sequence: CASSLLAEREQYF. The CDR3, as DNA: TGTGCCAGCAGCTTATTGGCCGAGCGGGAGCAGTACTTC.

This clonotype was observed a single time. A clone one base away is much larger, so this may be a read error. The CDR3: CASSPGYSGSYEQDF. Here the CDR3 DNA reads TGTGCCAGCTCACCAGGATATAGCGGGTCCTACGAGCAGGACTTC. This chain joins TRBV18 and TRBJ2-7; 7 bases align to TRBD2. This CDR3 is built from 15 residues. Germline values: CDR1 KGHSH, CDR2 LQKENI.

This clonotype was recorded at least ten times. The chain couples TRBV20-1 to TRBJ2-1; 14 nucleotides align to TRBD2. The CDR3 runs 15 residues. The J segment lost 7 bases and the V segment lost 3 bases, leaving 5 bases of the junction unmatched. From germline, CDR1 is DFQATT and CDR2 SNEGSKA (reference sequence). The CDR3 nucleotides read TGCAGTGCTAGTGGGACTAGCGGGAGTAGTAATGAGCAGTTCTTC. This codes for CSASGTSGSSNEQFF.

This clonotype was counted ten times or more. The chain uses TRBV20-1 and TRBJ2-3; 10 nucleotides agree with TRBD2. V shed 6 bases, J shed 1 base, and the junction held 4 bases outside the gene matches. The germline V gene has CDR1 DFQATT and CDR2 SNEGSKA (reference sequence). The CDR3 consists of 14 residues. CDR3 sequence reads: CSAVLAGGTDTQYF. The CDR3 region has the DNA TGCAGTGCCGTTCTAGCGGGAGGCACAGATACGCAGTATTTT.

This clonotype was detected ten times or more. The rearrangement links TRBV7-2 to TRBJ2-2, with TRBD2 matching over 7 bases. CDR3 length: 16 residues. Germline V gene data show CDR1 as SGHTA and CDR2 as FQGNSA. J lost 5 bases, V lost 1 base, and 7 bases had no gene match. The CDR3 reads CASSLVGGSRTGELFF. CDR3 in DNA: TGTGCCAGCAGCTTAGTAGGCGGGAGTCGGACCGGGGAGCTGTTTTTT.

The gene calls are TRBV4-1 and TRBJ2-7; tentatively, D is TRBD1 or TRBD2 (5 bases each). The CDR3 is 15 residues long. In germline, CDR1 is MGHRA, CDR2 YSYEKL. V lost 0 bases and J lost 9, with 18 bases in between. CDR3 residues: CASSQEGTGPLGQYF. DNA of the CDR3: TGCGCCAGCAGCCAAGAGGGGACGGGGCCCCTGGGGCAGTACTTC.

J is TRBJ2-2 and V is TRBV6-4, with D possibly being TRBD1 or TRBD2 (5 bases each). Germline values: CDR1 MRHNA, CDR2 SNTAGT. The CDR3 is made up of 14 amino acids. The V end lost 3 bases, the J end lost 5 bases, and 10 bases lay between the germline ends. The CDR3 here is CASSDLGETGELFF. CDR3 coding DNA: TGTGCCAGCAGTGATCTGGGGGAGACCGGGGAGCTGTTTTTT.

This clonotype was found many times. The V and J genes are TRBV20-1 and TRBJ2-3, with D maybe TRBD2 (5 bases). Trimming shortened V by 3 bases and J by 4 bases, and 14 bases separated the two germline ends. Germline CDR1 reads DFQATT; CDR2 reads SNEGSKA (reference sequence). This CDR3 contains 14 residues. The CDR3 sequence: CSASRLEGPDTQYF. CDR3 coding DNA: TGCAGTGCTAGTCGGCTAGAGGGTCCAGATACGCAGTATTTT.

A few counts support this clonotype. The chain has TRBV5-8 and TRBJ2-7; D is ambiguous. The CDR3 contains 14 residues. Trimming took 3 bases from V and 2 from J, leaving 12 bases between them. The V gene's germline CDR1 is SGHTS and CDR2 YDEGEE. Here the CDR3 reads CASSSSEATYEQYF. As DNA, the CDR3 is TGTGCCAGCAGCTCCAGTGAGGCCACCTACGAGCAGTACTTC.

The gene calls are TRBV12-3 or TRBV12-4 and TRBJ1-1; the match to TRBD1 covers 7 bases. The CDR3 spans 14 residues. The V segment lost 7 bases and the J segment 5 bases; nucleotides outside the gene matches: 10. The CDR3 DNA sequence: TGTGCCAGCACCCCAGGGGGTGCCGGTACTGAAGCTTTCTTT. Its protein is CASTPGGAGTEAFF.

This clonotype was recorded many times. CDR3 in DNA: TGTGCCAGCAGTTACCTGGGCAGGAGCACAGATACGCAGTATTTT. Protein product: CASSYLGRSTDTQYF. The chain combines TRBV6-5 with TRBJ2-3; D is undetermined. CDR3 length: 15 residues. CDR1 and CDR2 from the germline V gene are MNHEY and SVGAGI. The V and J ends lost 2 bases and 0 bases respectively, with 9 bases between them.

This clonotype has ten or more counts. The chain combines TRBV12-3 or TRBV12-4 with TRBJ1-2; D is possibly TRBD1 (6 bases). The CDR3 sequence is 14 residues long. With 6 bases removed from V and 7 bases from J, the gap between germline ends came to 18 bases. The DNA for the CDR3 is TGTGCCAGCAGCCAATTACAGGGTGTAGGTGGCTACACCTTC. Amino acid sequence: CASSQLQGVGGYTF.

This clonotype was picked up many times. The rearrangement joins TRBV12-3 or TRBV12-4 to TRBJ2-2; 9 nucleotides line up with TRBD1. After removal of 5 bases from V and 0 bases from J, the junction contained 4 bases not matched to a gene. There are 16 residues in the CDR3. In DNA, the CDR3 is TGTGCCAGCAGTGAACAGGGGGCCGCGAACACCGGGGAGCTGTTTTTT. This encodes CASSEQGAANTGELFF.

This rearrangement joins TRBV6-2 or TRBV6-3 to TRBJ2-7; 7 bases map to TRBD1. The CDR3 has 15 residues. With 4 bases clipped from V and 0 bases from J, the junction kept 6 bases outside the gene matches. Germline V gene data show CDR1 as MNHEY and CDR2 as SVGEGT. This CDR3 reads CASSSGTEYSYEQYF. The CDR3 nucleotides read TGTGCCAGCAGTTCCGGGACAGAGTACTCCTACGAGCAGTACTTC.

This clonotype was counted many times. V usage is TRBV3-1 and J usage is TRBJ2-5; a possible D gene is TRBD2 (5 bases). CDR1 LGHDT and CDR2 YNNKEL come from the germline V gene (reference sequence). The V end was cut by 6 bases, the J end by 2 bases, with 10 bases between. The CDR3 consists of 13 residues. The CDR3 DNA reads TGTGCCAGCAGAGGGAGCGGTCAAGAGACCCAGTACTTC. This gives the protein CASRGSGQETQYF.

The table lists this clonotype with many counts. The chain joins TRBV7-3 to TRBJ1-1; 11 bases line up with TRBD1. V shed 5 bases and J 6 bases; nucleotides not matched to a gene: 8. This CDR3 region has 15 residues. The germline gives CDR1 SGHTA, CDR2 FQGTGA. CDR3: CASSPMGDRGSEAFF. CDR3 bases: TGTGCCAGCAGCCCAATGGGGGACAGGGGGTCTGAAGCTTTCTTT.

This clonotype was detected ten times or more. The rearrangement links TRBV15 to TRBJ2-3; TRBD2 is a possible D gene (5 bases). The CDR3 loop spans 17 amino acids. Trimming cost V 0 bases and J 1 base, with 14 bases left between them. Germline CDR1 reads LNHNV; CDR2 reads YYDKDF (reference sequence). The CDR3 nucleotides are TGTGCCACCAGCAGAGACTCACGGGCACTAGGCACAGATACGCAGTATTTT. This translates into CATSRDSRALGTDTQYF.

This clonotype occurred many times. The chain has TRBV5-1 and TRBJ2-7; 8 bases are shared with TRBD2. Germline trimming cut 4 bases from V and 2 bases from J; bases unmatched to any gene: 8. CDR1 is SGHRS and CDR2 is YFSETQ in the germline V gene. This CDR3 contains 15 residues. CDR3 DNA: TGCGCCAGCAGCCCCCGGACTAGCAGACCCTACGAGCAGTACTTC. Translated, it gives CASSPRTSRPYEQYF.

This clonotype was observed a handful of times. The chain employs TRBV10-1 and TRBJ2-2; 7 positions match TRBD2. The V and J ends lost 11 bases and 0 bases, in that order; junction bases with no gene match: 6. Germline V gene lookup returns CDR1 WNHNN and CDR2 SYGVQD (reference sequence). The CDR3 contains 14 residues. The CDR3 loop is CARGLGANTGELFF. DNA of the CDR3: TGCGCCCGTGGACTAGGGGCGAACACCGGGGAGCTGTTTTTT.

This CDR3 reads CASSQPGYNSPLHF. In DNA, the CDR3 is TGTGCCAGCAGCCAACCAGGGTACAATTCACCCCTCCACTTT. The chain carries TRBV14 and TRBJ1-6; maybe TRBD1 (5 bases). V lost 2 bases to trimming and J lost 7 bases, with 9 bases between them. Germline V lookup: CDR1 SGHDN, CDR2 FVKESK. The CDR3 runs to 14 residues.

This clonotype was seen at least ten times. The chain has TRBV12-3 or TRBV12-4 and TRBJ2-5; D call uncertain. V gave up 6 bases and J gave up 5 bases, with 13 bases separating them. The CDR3 is 13 residues long. As DNA, the CDR3 is TGTGCCAGCAGGCCTTCGCGCCGCGAGACCCAGTACTTC. Residues: CASRPSRRETQYF.